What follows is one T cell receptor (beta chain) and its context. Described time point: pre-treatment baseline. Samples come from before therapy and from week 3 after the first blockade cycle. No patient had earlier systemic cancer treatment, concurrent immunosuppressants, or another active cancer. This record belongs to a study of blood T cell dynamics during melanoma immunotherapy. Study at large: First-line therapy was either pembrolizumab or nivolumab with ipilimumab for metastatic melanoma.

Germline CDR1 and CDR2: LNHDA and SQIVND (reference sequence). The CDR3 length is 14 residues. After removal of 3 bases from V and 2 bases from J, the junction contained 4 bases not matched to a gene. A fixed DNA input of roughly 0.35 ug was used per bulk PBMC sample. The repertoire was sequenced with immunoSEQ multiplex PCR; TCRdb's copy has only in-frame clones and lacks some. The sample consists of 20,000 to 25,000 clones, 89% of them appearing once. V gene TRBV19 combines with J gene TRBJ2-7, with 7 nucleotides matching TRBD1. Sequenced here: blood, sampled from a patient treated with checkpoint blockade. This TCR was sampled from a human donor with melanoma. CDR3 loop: CASSMRGQAYEQYF. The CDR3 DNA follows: TGTGCCAGTAGTATGAGGGGGCAGGCCTACGAGCAGTACTTC.